The 2 T cell receptor beta chains given below trace back to one sample, sequenced in a study of T cell changes during pregnancy in multiple sclerosis. The table came from immunoSEQ multiplex PCR; TCRdb's copy has only in-frame clones and leaves some out. This table holds some 48,000 clones, around 90% found once. The sequences come from CD4+ T cells from peripheral blood mononuclear cells, collected after pregnancy. The receptors here all came from a female donor in good health, enrolled as a control in a pregnancy study.

On this clone: This sample includes further DNA sequences coding for the same CDR3. V gene TRBV18 combines with J gene TRBJ1-1; a possible D gene is TRBD1 (6 bases). V was cut by 2 bases and J by 10 bases, with 11 bases left in between. This CDR3 is built from 12 residues. Germline values: CDR1 KGHSH, CDR2 LQKENI. The CDR3: CASSPVQGAAFF. Here the CDR3 DNA reads TGTGCCAGCTCACCAGTACAGGGTGCAGCTTTCTTT. The whole variable domain, remainder taken from reference TRBV18 and TRBJ1-1, is NAGVMQNPRHLVRRRGQEARLRCSPMKGHSHVYWYRQLPEEGLKFMVYLQKENIIDESGMPKERFSAEFPKEGPSILRIQQVVRGDSAAYFCASSPVQGAAFFGQGTRLTVV.

The chain has TRBV21-1 and TRBJ2-3; the table's D call, TRBD1, was not checked against the DNA. TRBV21-1 is marked as a pseudogene. The CDR3 runs 20 residues. The CDR3 DNA follows: TGTGCCAGCAGCCAAGATGGGACAGTAAGTTGTCCTAAGGCCACAGATACGCAGTATTTT. Residues: CASSQDGTVSCPKATDTQYF.